This TCR beta chain emerged from a study of T cells in Graves' hyperthyroidism and ophthalmopathy. Trimming took 2 bases from V and 10 from J, leaving 9 bases between them. There are 12 residues in the CDR3. Germline V gene data show CDR1 as PRHDT and CDR2 as FYEKMQ (reference sequence). Findings and caveats of the study: Most clonotypes expanded in thyroid above 0.001 were likewise present in blood.

Comment on this clonotype: As yet, its antigen is unknown.

Amplification yielded TCR beta CDR3 regions, with RNA transcripts as the source. A first-round RT-PCR of the TCR CDR3 used the HTBI primer set. TCRdb ran MiXCR on the multiplex PCR reads and lists one entry per CDR3 protein. The profile covers fewer than 650,000 distinct CDR3 sequences, with roughly 15% appearing a single time and more than 11% taken by the ten largest. Material: blood. This TCR derives from a woman aged 40-49 years with Graves' hyperthyroidism. The chain has TRBV13 and TRBJ2-4; D possibly matches TRBD1 or TRBD2 (6 bases each). CDR3 loop: CASSLRGGIQYF. CDR3 DNA sequence: TGTGCCAGCAGCTTAAGAGGGGGGATTCAGTACTTC.